The present TCR beta chain was sequenced within a study of shared clonotypes between healthy human individuals. Across the study: Per donor, three plates held CD4 naive cells, three held CD4 memory, two held CD8 naive and one held CD8 memory. Findings and caveats of the study: With a handful of donors compared, roughly 4.9% of naive CD4 clonotypes were shared. Clonotypes which were not shared had lower generation probabilities than clonotypes that all four donors shared.

Into CD45RA+ naive and CD45RA-negative memory subsets, the CD4+ cells were split. Profiled with immunoSEQ multiplex PCR; TCRdb holds only in-frame clones, not every one. The profile shows 200,000 to 250,000 clones, 50% to 80% of them singletons. As to this clone: Its antigen is unidentified.

The CDR3 is 16 amino acids. Trimming removed 0 bases at V and 1 base at J, with 10 bases between. Germline V gene sequence: CDR1 MGHRA, CDR2 YSYEKL. The TCR originated in a man under 40 in good health. V gene TRBV4-1 combines with J gene TRBJ2-1, with D tentatively TRBD2 (6 bases). The source material was memory CD4+ T cells sorted from blood. Sample subset: CD45RA-negative fraction. CDR3 protein: CASSQDLAGSYNEQFF. The DNA of the CDR3 is TGCGCCAGCAGCCAAGATCTCGCGGGATCCTACAATGAGCAGTTCTTC.